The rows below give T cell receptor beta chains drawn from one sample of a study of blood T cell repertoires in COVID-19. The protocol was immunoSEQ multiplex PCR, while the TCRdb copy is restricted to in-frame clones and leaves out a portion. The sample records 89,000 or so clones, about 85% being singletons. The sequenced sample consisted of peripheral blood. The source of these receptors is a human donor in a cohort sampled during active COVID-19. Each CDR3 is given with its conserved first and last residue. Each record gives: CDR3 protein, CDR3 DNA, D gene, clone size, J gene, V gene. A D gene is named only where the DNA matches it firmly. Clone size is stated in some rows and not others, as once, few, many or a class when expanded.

CDR3: CASTITEAFF; DNA: TGTGCCAGCACCATCACTGAAGCTTTCTTT; D: NA; size: NA; J: TRBJ1-1; V: TRBV2
CDR3: CASSYGQGGNTEAFF; DNA: TGTGCCAGCAGTTACGGCCAGGGGGGGAACACTGAAGCTTTCTTT; D: TRBD1; size: NA; J: TRBJ1-1; V: TRBV6-2/TRBV6-3
CDR3: CASSLASGLQETQYF; DNA: TGCGCCAGCAGCTTGGCCTCGGGATTACAAGAGACCCAGTACTTC; D: NA; size: NA; J: TRBJ2-5; V: TRBV5-1
CDR3: CASSPVTVPGQSSTGELFF; DNA: TGTGCCAGCTCGCCCGTCACCGTACCGGGACAGAGTAGCACCGGGGAGCTGTTTTTT; D: TRBD1; size: NA; J: TRBJ2-2; V: TRBV18
CDR3: CASSTETGSNEKLFF; DNA: TGTGCCAGTAGTACCGAGACAGGGTCTAATGAAAAACTGTTTTTT; D: TRBD1; size: NA; J: TRBJ1-4; V: TRBV19
CDR3: CASSPRVANTEAFF; DNA: TGTGCCAGCAGCCCCAGGGTAGCGAACACTGAAGCTTTCTTT; D: NA; size: NA; J: TRBJ1-1; V: TRBV3-1/TRBV3-2
CDR3: CASSYRTSPTNEQFF; DNA: TGTGCCAGCAGTTACCGGACTAGCCCGACCAATGAGCAGTTCTTC; D: TRBD2; size: NA; J: TRBJ2-1; V: TRBV6-2/TRBV6-3
CDR3: CASSQGRRNSPLHF; DNA: TGTGCCAGCAGCCAAGGACGGAGGAATTCACCCCTCCACTTT; D: NA; size: few; J: TRBJ1-6; V: TRBV3-1/TRBV3-2
CDR3: CASSPWARGKLAFF; DNA: TGCGCCAGCAGCCCGTGGGCCAGGGGGAAATTAGCTTTCTTT; D: TRBD1; size: NA; J: TRBJ1-1; V: TRBV4-3
CDR3: CATSRRTSGGLAPDNEQFF; DNA: TGTGCCACCAGCAGAAGGACCTCAGGGGGACTAGCGCCTGACAATGAGCAGTTCTTC; D: TRBD2; size: NA; J: TRBJ2-1; V: TRBV15
CDR3: CAITDTGGASGANVLTF; DNA: TGTGCCATCACCGATACAGGGGGCGCTTCTGGGGCCAACGTCCTGACTTTC; D: TRBD1; size: NA; J: TRBJ2-6; V: TRBV10-3
CDR3: CASIKRGSDIVGNQPQHF; DNA: TGTGCCAGCATCAAAAGGGGGAGTGACATCGTCGGCAATCAGCCCCAGCATTTT; D: NA; size: few; J: TRBJ1-5; V: TRBV27
CDR3: CASSDTYGTGGYEQYF; DNA: TGTGCCAGCAGTGATACGTACGGGACAGGGGGCTACGAGCAGTACTTC; D: TRBD1; size: NA; J: TRBJ2-7; V: TRBV2
CDR3: CASSWERSTEAFF; DNA: TGTGCCAGCAGCTGGGAGCGGTCCACTGAAGCTTTCTTT; D: NA; size: NA; J: TRBJ1-1; V: TRBV5-6
CDR3: CASSQGLAGRETQYF; DNA: TGTGCCAGCAGCCAGGGACTAGCGGGAAGAGAGACCCAGTACTTC; D: TRBD2; size: NA; J: TRBJ2-5; V: TRBV3-1/TRBV3-2
CDR3: CASSSTTSGAYNEQFF; DNA: TGTGCCAGCAGTTCGACTACTAGCGGGGCGTACAATGAGCAGTTCTTC; D: TRBD2; size: NA; J: TRBJ2-1; V: TRBV6-2/TRBV6-3
CDR3: CASSKEPAGPDYEQYF; DNA: TGTGCCAGCAGCAAAGAACCTGCGGGGCCAGATTACGAGCAGTACTTC; D: NA; size: NA; J: TRBJ2-7; V: TRBV21-1
CDR3: CASTPTGGVDTQYF; DNA: TGTGCCAGCACCCCGACAGGGGGCGTGGATACGCAGTATTTT; D: TRBD1; size: NA; J: TRBJ2-3; V: TRBV5-4
CDR3: CASSEAPRQGRGYTF; DNA: TGTGCCAGCAGTGAAGCGCCTCGACAGGGCCGTGGCTACACCTTC; D: TRBD1; size: NA; J: TRBJ1-2; V: TRBV6-1
CDR3: CASSHGTGSNSPLHF; DNA: TGCGCCAGCAGCCACGGGACAGGGTCTAATTCACCCCTCCACTTT; D: TRBD1; size: NA; J: TRBJ1-6; V: TRBV4-3
CDR3: CASTHGGTGGYYEQYF; DNA: TGTGCCAGCACGCATGGCGGGACAGGGGGCTACTACGAGCAGTACTTC; D: TRBD1; size: NA; J: TRBJ2-7; V: TRBV28
CDR3: CSVEDLGQGGEKLFF; DNA: TGCAGCGTTGAAGATTTGGGCCAGGGAGGGGAAAAACTGTTTTTT; D: NA; size: NA; J: TRBJ1-4; V: TRBV29-1
CDR3: CASRAGVEPQHF; DNA: TGTGCCAGTAGAGCAGGGGTTGAGCCCCAGCATTTT; D: NA; size: NA; J: TRBJ1-5; V: TRBV19
CDR3: CASSFLFAGLAMLGSYNEQFF; DNA: TGTGCCAGCAGTTTCCTTTTCGCCGGACTAGCGATGTTAGGCTCCTACAATGAGCAGTTCTTC; D: TRBD2; size: NA; J: TRBJ2-1; V: TRBV28
CDR3: CASTEGRELSPLHF; DNA: TGTGCCAGCACCGAAGGGCGGGAGCTTTCACCCCTCCACTTT; D: NA; size: once; J: TRBJ1-6; V: TRBV6-5
CDR3: CASSLQGQGTDTQYF; DNA: TGCGCCAGCAGCTTGCAAGGACAGGGCACAGATACGCAGTATTTT; D: TRBD1; size: NA; J: TRBJ2-3; V: TRBV4-3